This T cell receptor (beta chain) was profiled in a study of T cell repertoires in cytomegalovirus infection. Study at large: Shared public TCR beta signatures pointed to both CMV infection and a matching HLA type.

This clonotype was found a few times. The antigen is unknown. This CDR3 comprises 15 residues. The V and J ends lost 4 bases and 1 base, in that order; junction bases with no gene match: 5. Looked up from germline, CDR1 is MNHEY and CDR2 is SMNVEV (reference sequence). TCRdb processed the reads anew with MiXCR; each CDR3 protein has one entry. The sample includes around 750,000 distinct CDR3 sequences, 30% to 35% seen only once; the top ten take around 11%. The source material was cultured CD8+ T cells from PBMCs, sampled from culture after CMV antigen stimulation. The chain couples TRBV27 to TRBJ1-1; 8 bases agree with TRBD1. This sequence originates from a human donor in good health (CMV status not recorded). Some clones in this sample may be carry-over from other donors' samples. CDR3 DNA: TGTGCCAGCAGTTCCCTGACAGGGGAGAACACTGAAGCTTTCTTT. Residues: CASSSLTGENTEAFF.